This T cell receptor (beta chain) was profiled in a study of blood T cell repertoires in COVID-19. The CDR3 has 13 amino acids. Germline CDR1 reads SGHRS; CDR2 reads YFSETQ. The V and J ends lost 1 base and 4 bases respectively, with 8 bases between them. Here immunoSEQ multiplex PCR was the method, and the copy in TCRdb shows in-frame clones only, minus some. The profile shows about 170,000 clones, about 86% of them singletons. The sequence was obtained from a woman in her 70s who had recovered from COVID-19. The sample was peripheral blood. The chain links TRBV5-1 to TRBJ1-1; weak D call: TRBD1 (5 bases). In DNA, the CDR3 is TGCGCCAGCAGCTTGTTCGGGGGCACTGAAGCTTTCTTT. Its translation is CASSLFGGTEAFF.